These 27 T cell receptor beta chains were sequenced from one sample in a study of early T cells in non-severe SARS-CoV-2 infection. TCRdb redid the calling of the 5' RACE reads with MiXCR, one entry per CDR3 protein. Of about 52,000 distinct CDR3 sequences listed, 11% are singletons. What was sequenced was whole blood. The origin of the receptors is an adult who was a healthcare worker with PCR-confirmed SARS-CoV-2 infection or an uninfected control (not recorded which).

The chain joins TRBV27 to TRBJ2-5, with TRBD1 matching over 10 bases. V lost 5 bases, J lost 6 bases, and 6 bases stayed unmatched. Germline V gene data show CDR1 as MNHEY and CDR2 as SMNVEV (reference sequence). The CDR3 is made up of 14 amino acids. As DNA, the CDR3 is TGTGCCAGCAGTGCCTACGACAGGGGGCAGACCCAGTACTTC. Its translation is CASSAYDRGQTQYF.

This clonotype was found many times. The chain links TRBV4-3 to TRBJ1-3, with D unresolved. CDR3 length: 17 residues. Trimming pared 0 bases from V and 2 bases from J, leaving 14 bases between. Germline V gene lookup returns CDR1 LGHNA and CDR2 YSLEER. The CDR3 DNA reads TGCGCCAGCAGCCAAGATGTTGGCCGGGCCACTGGAAACACCATATATTTT. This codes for CASSQDVGRATGNTIYF.

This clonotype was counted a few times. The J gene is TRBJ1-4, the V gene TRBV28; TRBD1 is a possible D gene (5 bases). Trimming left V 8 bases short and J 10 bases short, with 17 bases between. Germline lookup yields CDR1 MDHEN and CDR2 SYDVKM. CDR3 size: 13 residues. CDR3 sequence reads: CASLDTSEGKLFF. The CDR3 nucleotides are TGTGCCAGCCTGGACACCTCGGAGGGAAAACTGTTTTTT.

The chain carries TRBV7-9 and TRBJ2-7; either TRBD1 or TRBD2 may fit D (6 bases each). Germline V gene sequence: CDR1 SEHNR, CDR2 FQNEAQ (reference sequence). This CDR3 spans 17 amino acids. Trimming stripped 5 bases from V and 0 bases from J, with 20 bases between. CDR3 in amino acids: CASSGELGGPSSYEQYF. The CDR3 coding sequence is TGTGCCAGCAGCGGGGAGTTGGGGGGCCCAAGCTCCTACGAGCAGTACTTC.

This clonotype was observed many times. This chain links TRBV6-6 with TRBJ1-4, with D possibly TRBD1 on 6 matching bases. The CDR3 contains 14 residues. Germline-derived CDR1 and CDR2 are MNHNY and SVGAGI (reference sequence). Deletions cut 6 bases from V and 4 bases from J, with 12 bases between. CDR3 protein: CASRRGGDNEKLFF. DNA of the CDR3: TGTGCCAGCAGAAGAGGGGGGGATAATGAAAAACTGTTTTTT.

The CDR3 protein is CSADGGTQYF. CDR3 DNA: TGCAGTGCAGACGGGGGGACCCAGTACTTC. The rearrangement uses TRBV20-1 and TRBJ2-5, with D maybe TRBD2 (6 bases). Trimming stripped 6 bases from V and 7 bases from J, with 9 bases between. Germline assignment: CDR1 DFQATT and CDR2 SNEGSKA (reference sequence). The CDR3 consists of 10 residues.

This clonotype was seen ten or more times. The CDR3 sequence is CASSQMDGYNEQFF. The CDR3 DNA reads TGTGCCAGCAGCCAGATGGACGGTTACAATGAGCAGTTCTTC. The V call is TRBV4-2, the J call TRBJ2-1; D not resolved. Trimming removed 3 bases from V and 4 bases from J, with 10 bases in between. This CDR3 is 14 amino acids long. The germline gives CDR1 LGHNA, CDR2 YNFKEQ.

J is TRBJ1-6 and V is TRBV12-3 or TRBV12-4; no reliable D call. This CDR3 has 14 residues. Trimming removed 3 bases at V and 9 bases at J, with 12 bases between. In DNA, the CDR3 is TGTGCCAGCAGTTTTGCACAGAACAGTTCACCCCTCCACTTT. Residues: CASSFAQNSSPLHF.

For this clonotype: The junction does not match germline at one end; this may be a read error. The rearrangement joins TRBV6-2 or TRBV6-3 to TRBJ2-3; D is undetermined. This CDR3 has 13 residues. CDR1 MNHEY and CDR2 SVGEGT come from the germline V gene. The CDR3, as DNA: TGTGCCAGCAGGGAAGAAAGCACAGATACGCGGTATTTT. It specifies CASREESTDTRYF.

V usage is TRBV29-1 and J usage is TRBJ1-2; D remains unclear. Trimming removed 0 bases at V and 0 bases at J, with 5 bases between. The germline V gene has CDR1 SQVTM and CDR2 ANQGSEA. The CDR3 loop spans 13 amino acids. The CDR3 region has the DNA TGCAGCGTTGAAGACGTTTCTAACTATGGCTACACCTTC. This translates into CSVEDVSNYGYTF.

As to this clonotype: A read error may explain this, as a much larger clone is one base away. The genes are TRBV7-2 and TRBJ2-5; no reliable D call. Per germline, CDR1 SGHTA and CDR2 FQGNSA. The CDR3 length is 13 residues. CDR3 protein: CASSPDPQDTQYF. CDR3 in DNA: TGTGCCAGCAGCCCGGACCCACAAGATACCCAGTACTTC. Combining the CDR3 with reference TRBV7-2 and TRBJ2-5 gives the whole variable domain GAGVSQSPSNKVTEKGKDVELRCDPISGHTALYWYRQSLGQGLEFLIYFQGNSAPDKSGLPSDRFSAERTGGSVSTLTIQRTQQEDSAVYLCASSPDPQDTQYFGPGTRLLVL.

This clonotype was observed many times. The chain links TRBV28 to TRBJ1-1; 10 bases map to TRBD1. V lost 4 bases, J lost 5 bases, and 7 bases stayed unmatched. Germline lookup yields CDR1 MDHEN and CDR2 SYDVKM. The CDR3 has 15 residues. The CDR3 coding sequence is TGTGCCAGCAGTTCCGGCGGGACAGGGGAAACTGAAGCTTTCTTT. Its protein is CASSSGGTGETEAFF.

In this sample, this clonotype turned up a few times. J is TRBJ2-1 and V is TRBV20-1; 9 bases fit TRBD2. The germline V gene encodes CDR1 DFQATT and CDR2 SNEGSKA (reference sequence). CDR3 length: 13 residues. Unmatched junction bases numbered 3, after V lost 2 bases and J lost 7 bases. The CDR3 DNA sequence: TGCAGTGCTAGAAGGCTAGCGGGGAATGAGCAGTTCTTC. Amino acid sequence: CSARRLAGNEQFF.

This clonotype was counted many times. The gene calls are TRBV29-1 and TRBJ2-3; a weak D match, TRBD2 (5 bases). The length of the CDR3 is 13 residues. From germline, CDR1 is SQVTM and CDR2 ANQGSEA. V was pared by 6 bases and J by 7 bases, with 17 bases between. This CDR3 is CSVPIPGGYTQYF. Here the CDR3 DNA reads TGCAGCGTCCCCATCCCCGGCGGGTATACGCAGTATTTT.

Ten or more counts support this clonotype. The CDR3 sequence: CASSLSSEGTGGNEQFF. CDR3 DNA: TGTGCCAGCAGCTTATCCTCAGAAGGGACAGGGGGCAATGAGCAGTTCTTC. V gene TRBV7-3 combines with J gene TRBJ2-1, with TRBD1 identical over 11 bases. The germline V gene encodes CDR1 SGHTA and CDR2 FQGTGA. J was trimmed by 6 bases and V by 2 bases; bases with no gene match: 9. The CDR3 runs 17 residues.

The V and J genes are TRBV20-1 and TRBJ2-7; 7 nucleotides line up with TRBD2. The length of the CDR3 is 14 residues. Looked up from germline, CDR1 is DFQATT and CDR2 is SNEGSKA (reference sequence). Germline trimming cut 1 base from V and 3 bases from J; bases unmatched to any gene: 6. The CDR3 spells CSARVPAGSYEQYF. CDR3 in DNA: TGCAGTGCTAGAGTCCCAGCGGGGAGCTACGAGCAGTACTTC.

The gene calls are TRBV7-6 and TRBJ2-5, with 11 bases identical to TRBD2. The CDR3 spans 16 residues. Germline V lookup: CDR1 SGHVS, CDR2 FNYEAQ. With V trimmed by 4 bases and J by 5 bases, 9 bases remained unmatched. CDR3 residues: CASSWVSGGAVETQYF. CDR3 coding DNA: TGTGCCAGCAGCTGGGTTAGCGGGGGGGCCGTGGAGACCCAGTACTTC.

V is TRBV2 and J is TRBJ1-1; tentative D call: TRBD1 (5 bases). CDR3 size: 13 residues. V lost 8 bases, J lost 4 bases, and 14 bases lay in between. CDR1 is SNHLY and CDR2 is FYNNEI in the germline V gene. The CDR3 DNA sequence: TGTGCCAGCGGGACGGGACGGGGCACTGAAGCTTTCTTT. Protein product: CASGTGRGTEAFF.

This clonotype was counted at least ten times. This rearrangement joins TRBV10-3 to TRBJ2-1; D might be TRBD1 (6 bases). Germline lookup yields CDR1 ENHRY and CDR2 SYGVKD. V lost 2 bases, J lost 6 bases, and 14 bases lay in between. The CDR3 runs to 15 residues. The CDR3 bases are TGTGCCATCAGTGAGGGACAGCAGCTCTTCAATGAGCAGTTCTTC. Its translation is CAISEGQQLFNEQFF.

Here the CDR3 DNA reads TGTGCCAGCAGCTTAGTAGGGGGCACAGATACGCAGTATTTT. The encoded protein is CASSLVGGTDTQYF. This chain links TRBV7-9 with TRBJ2-3, with a tentative D call TRBD1 (5 bases). Trimming cost V 1 base and J 1 base, with 6 bases left between them. Germline CDR1 SEHNR, CDR2 FQNEAQ (reference sequence). This CDR3 has 14 amino acids.

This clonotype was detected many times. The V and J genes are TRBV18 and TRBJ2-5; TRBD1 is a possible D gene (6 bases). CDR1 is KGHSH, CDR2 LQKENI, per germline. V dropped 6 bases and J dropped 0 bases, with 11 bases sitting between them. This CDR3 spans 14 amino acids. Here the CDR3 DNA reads TGTGCCAGCTCGTTGGACAGCGACCAAGAGACCCAGTACTTC. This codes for CASSLDSDQETQYF.

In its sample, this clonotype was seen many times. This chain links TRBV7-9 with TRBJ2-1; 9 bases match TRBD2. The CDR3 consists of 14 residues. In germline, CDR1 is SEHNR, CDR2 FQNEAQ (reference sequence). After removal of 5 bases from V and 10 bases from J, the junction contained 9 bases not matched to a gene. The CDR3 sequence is CASSPRTSVLEQFF. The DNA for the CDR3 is TGTGCCAGCAGCCCGAGGACTAGCGTTTTGGAGCAGTTCTTC.

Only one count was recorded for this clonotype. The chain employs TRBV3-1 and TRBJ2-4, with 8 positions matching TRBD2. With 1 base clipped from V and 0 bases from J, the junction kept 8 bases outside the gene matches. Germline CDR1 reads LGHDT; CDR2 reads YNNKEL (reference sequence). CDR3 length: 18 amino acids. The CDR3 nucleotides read TGTGCCAGCAGCCAAGTGACGGGGGGGACATTAGCCAAAAACATTCAGTACTTC. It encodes CASSQVTGGTLAKNIQYF.

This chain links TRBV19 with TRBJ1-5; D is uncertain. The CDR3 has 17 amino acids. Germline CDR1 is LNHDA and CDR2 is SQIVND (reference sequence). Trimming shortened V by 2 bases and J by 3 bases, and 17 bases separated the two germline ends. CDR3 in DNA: TGTGCCAGTAGTATACCAAAGGAAGCCGAAACCAATCAGCCCCAGCATTTT. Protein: CASSIPKEAETNQPQHF.

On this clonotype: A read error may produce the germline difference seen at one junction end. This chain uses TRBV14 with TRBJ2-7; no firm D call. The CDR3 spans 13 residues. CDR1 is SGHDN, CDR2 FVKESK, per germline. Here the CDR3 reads CASSQDAGYGQYF. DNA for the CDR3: TGTGCCAGCAGCCAAGATGCCGGATACGGGCAGTACTTC.

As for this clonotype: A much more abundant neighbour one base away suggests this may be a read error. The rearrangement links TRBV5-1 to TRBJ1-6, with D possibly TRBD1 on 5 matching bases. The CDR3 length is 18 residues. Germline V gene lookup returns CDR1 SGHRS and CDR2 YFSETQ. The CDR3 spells CASSLKSGWNRGNSPFHF. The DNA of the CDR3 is TGCGCCAGCAGCCTAAAGTCAGGGTGGAACCGGGGGAATTCACCCTTCCACTTT.

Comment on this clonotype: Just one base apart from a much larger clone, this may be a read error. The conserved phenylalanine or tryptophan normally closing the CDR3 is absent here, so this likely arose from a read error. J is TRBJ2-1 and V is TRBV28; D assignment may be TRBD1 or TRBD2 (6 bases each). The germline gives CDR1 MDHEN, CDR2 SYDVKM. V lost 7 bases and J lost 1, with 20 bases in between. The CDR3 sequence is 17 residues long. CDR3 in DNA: TGTGCCAGCAAGCAAATAGCGGACAGCCCATCCTACAATGAGCAGTTCTCC. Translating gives CASKQIADSPSYNEQFS.